This TCR beta chain originates from a study of identical twins. Findings of the study overall: Carriage of fewer insertions was seen in abundant cord blood beta clonotypes, whereas memory repertoires showed none.

TCRdb itself ran the 5' RACE reads through MiXCR, one entry per CDR3 protein. The data contain roughly 290,000 distinct CDR3 sequences, under 9.5% of them singletons. In its sample, this clonotype was seen a few times. What it binds is unknown. The same sample was also used in a study of yellow fever vaccine responses in identical twins.

Sequenced: memory (CD45RO+) T cells sorted from blood. This TCR was sampled from a woman under 30 in good health.

CDR3 residues: CASSVGPESGANVLTF. The DNA for the CDR3 is TGTGCCAGCAGCGTAGGTCCGGAATCTGGGGCCAACGTCCTGACTTTC. The rearrangement links TRBV9 to TRBJ2-6; D gene ambiguous. The germline V gene has CDR1 SGDLS and CDR2 YYNGEE. Trimming pared 0 bases from V and 1 base from J, leaving 8 bases between. CDR3 length: 16 residues.